This entry lists 27 T cell receptor beta chains sequenced from one sample in a study of Ad26.COV2.S vaccination and SARS-CoV-2 variants. Treatment reported: some 20 received Ad26.COV2.S at low or high dose, single or two shots; roughly 5 received placebo; per-sample allocation not given. Samples came from day 63 after the first vaccine or placebo injection. Method: immunoSEQ multiplex PCR; TCRdb's copy keeps in-frame clones and lacks some. The repertoire holds roughly 350,000 clones, with 75% to 90% as singletons. The sequenced sample was peripheral blood, obtained in a trial of Ad26.COV2.S vaccine versus placebo. These receptors were collected from a person between 18 and 65 years old who received the Ad26.COV2.S COVID-19 vaccine or a placebo.

This chain connects TRBV10-3 to TRBJ1-6; D not resolved. V lost 8 bases and J 6 bases, leaving 11 bases between the germline ends. The germline V gene has CDR1 ENHRY and CDR2 SYGVKD. This CDR3 has 13 residues. The CDR3 DNA follows: TGTGCCATCCAGGTGGGCCTTAATTCACCCCTCCACTTT. Its translation: CAIQVGLNSPLHF.

The chain is built from TRBV28 and TRBJ2-1; 10 bases match TRBD1. Germline V gene data show CDR1 as MDHEN and CDR2 as SYDVKM. This CDR3 has 15 amino acids. The ends lost 8 bases at V and 9 bases at J; junction bases unmatched: 13. This chain's CDR3 is CASRTGTGEGSEQFF. The CDR3 coding sequence is TGTGCCAGCCGGACCGGGACAGGGGAAGGTAGTGAGCAGTTCTTC.

Comment on this clone: A far bigger clonotype differs at one base, so this is likely a read error. The gene calls are TRBV6-2 or TRBV6-3 and TRBJ2-2; D is undetermined. The germline V gene has CDR1 MNHEY and CDR2 SVGEGT. The CDR3 sequence is 12 residues long. V was shortened by 5 bases and J by 0 bases, with 1 base between the two germline ends. The CDR3, as DNA: TGTGCCAGCAGTCCGAACACCGGGGAGCTGTTTTTT. Translated: CASSPNTGELFF.

The genes are TRBV24-1 and TRBJ2-5; 9 positions match TRBD1. The CDR3 length is 16 residues. The germline CDR1 and CDR2 sequences are KGHDR and SFDVKD. J lost 4 bases, V lost 1 base, and 6 bases had no gene match. This CDR3 reads CATSDLVQGAGETQYF. The CDR3 coding sequence is TGTGCCACCAGTGATTTAGTACAGGGGGCAGGAGAGACCCAGTACTTC.

The genes are TRBV11-2 and TRBJ2-1; no reliable D call. Germline CDR1 SGHAT, CDR2 FQNNGV. The CDR3 has 16 residues. The ends were cut back, 3 bases at V and 0 bases at J, with 12 bases in the middle. The CDR3 is CASSFRQADSYNEQFF. CDR3 nucleotides: TGTGCCAGCAGCTTTCGTCAGGCGGACTCCTACAATGAGCAGTTCTTC.

This clone was seen a single time. At the DNA level, this CDR3 is encoded by other sequences in the same sample as well. This chain links TRBV9 with TRBJ2-7; 7 nucleotides agree with TRBD1. Trimming removed 3 bases from V and 2 bases from J; junction bases left unmatched: 5. CDR3 length: 14 amino acids. CDR1 SGDLS and CDR2 YYNGEE come from the germline V gene. The CDR3 region is CASSASGGPYEQYF. The DNA for the CDR3 is TGTGCCAGCAGCGCCTCAGGGGGACCCTACGAGCAGTACTTC.

The V gene is TRBV7-9, the J gene TRBJ2-5; no firm D call. V lost 3 bases and J lost 3, with 11 bases in between. Germline V gives CDR1 SEHNR, CDR2 FQNEAQ (reference sequence). This CDR3 comprises 14 residues. The CDR3 DNA reads as TGTGCCAGCAGCTTGGGCCCGGCCAAAGAGACCCAGTACTTC. Protein: CASSLGPAKETQYF.

The count of this clone is one. J is TRBJ2-3 and V is TRBV10-3, with D possibly matching TRBD1 (5 bases). Germline V gene lookup returns CDR1 ENHRY and CDR2 SYGVKD. V lost 5 bases and J lost 5, with 11 bases in between. This CDR3 spans 13 amino acids. The CDR3 nucleotides are TGTGCCATCAGTCCCCTAGACAGAGATACGCAGTATTTT. Translation: CAISPLDRDTQYF.

This chain connects TRBV4-2 to TRBJ2-1; 7 bases are a match to TRBD2. Per germline, CDR1 LGHNA and CDR2 YNFKEQ. This CDR3 has 13 residues. Unmatched junction bases numbered 8, after V lost 0 bases and J lost 15 bases. The CDR3 protein is CASSQDQGGGGFF. The CDR3 nucleotides read TGTGCCAGCAGCCAAGATCAAGGCGGGGGAGGGTTCTTC.

The J gene is TRBJ2-7, the V gene TRBV3-1 (or the pseudogene TRBV3-2), with unresolved D. This CDR3 region has 13 residues. V lost 4 bases to trimming and J lost 2 bases, with 9 bases between them. Germline-derived CDR1 and CDR2 are LGHDT and YNNKEL (reference sequence). The CDR3 loop is CASSPRPTYEQYF. CDR3 nucleotides: TGTGCCAGCAGCCCGCGGCCAACCTACGAGCAGTACTTC.

This rearrangement joins TRBV2 to TRBJ1-2; 9 bases are a match to TRBD1. The CDR3 sequence is 15 residues long. CDR1 SNHLY and CDR2 FYNNEI come from the germline V gene. Trimming removed 6 bases from V and 5 bases from J; junction bases left unmatched: 10. This chain's CDR3 is CASREQGALGYGYTF. In DNA form, the CDR3 reads TGTGCCAGCAGGGAACAGGGGGCGCTCGGGTATGGCTACACCTTC.

The rearrangement joins TRBV4-1 to TRBJ1-6; 7 bases agree with TRBD1. With 0 bases clipped from V and 4 bases from J, the junction kept 6 bases outside the gene matches. Germline assignment: CDR1 MGHRA and CDR2 YSYEKL. The CDR3 runs 17 residues. The CDR3 DNA reads TGCGCCAGCAGCCAAGAACGGGGACAGCCGTATAATTCACCCCTCCACTTT. Protein product: CASSQERGQPYNSPLHF.

V and J are TRBV5-4 and TRBJ2-4; a weak D match, TRBD1 (5 bases). The CDR3 has 15 amino acids. In germline, CDR1 is SGHNT, CDR2 YYREEE (reference sequence). V dropped 4 bases and J dropped 0 bases, with 11 bases sitting between them. The CDR3 nucleotides are TGTGCCAGCAGCCAAACAGGCATAGCCAAAAACATTCAGTACTTC. Translation gives CASSQTGIAKNIQYF.

CDR3 in amino acids: CASSQQGGDFRTEAFF. The CDR3 DNA reads as TGTGCCAGCAGCCAACAGGGGGGCGATTTTAGGACTGAAGCTTTCTTT. This chain connects TRBV7-2 to TRBJ1-1; 8 bases are a match to TRBD1. Looked up from germline, CDR1 is SGHTA and CDR2 is FQGNSA. The CDR3 covers 16 residues. V trimming: 5 bases; J trimming: 5 bases; junction bases outside the gene matches: 13. Together with reference TRBV7-2 and TRBJ1-1, the CDR3 gives the full variable domain: GAGVSQSPSNKVTEKGKDVELRCDPISGHTALYWYRQSLGQGLEFLIYFQGNSAPDKSGLPSDRFSAERTGGSVSTLTIQRTQQEDSAVYLCASSQQGGDFRTEAFFGQGTRLTVV.

The chain has TRBV9 and TRBJ1-2, with D maybe TRBD1 (5 bases). V was clipped by 4 bases and J by 2 bases, with 15 bases between them. The CDR3 has 15 residues. Germline lookup yields CDR1 SGDLS and CDR2 YYNGEE. The CDR3 region has the DNA TGTGCCAGCAGCCCCCCCGGGGCTTTGAACTATGGCTACACCTTC. Its translation is CASSPPGALNYGYTF.

The chain recombines TRBV5-3 with TRBJ2-5; the D gene is possibly TRBD1 (6 bases). TRBV5-3 is sorted into the ORF group, with uncertain function. V was trimmed by 4 bases and J by 1 base, leaving 11 bases between them. The CDR3 totals 14 residues. CDR3 protein: CARSTHRAQETQYF. The DNA of the CDR3 is TGTGCCAGAAGCACCCACAGGGCCCAAGAGACCCAGTACTTC.

The chain links TRBV28 to TRBJ2-2, with 7 positions matching TRBD1. With 7 bases clipped from V and 6 bases from J, the junction kept 5 bases outside the gene matches. Germline loops: CDR1 MDHEN, CDR2 SYDVKM. There are 13 residues in the CDR3. CDR3 sequence reads: CASILQGAGELFF. As DNA, the CDR3 is TGTGCCAGCATCCTCCAGGGGGCCGGGGAGCTGTTTTTT.

This clone has a handful of counts. V and J are TRBV13 and TRBJ2-5, with TRBD2 identical over 11 bases. The CDR3 is made up of 16 amino acids. Unmatched junction bases numbered 6, after V lost 4 bases and J lost 2 bases. Germline CDR1 and CDR2: PRHDT and FYEKMQ (reference sequence). CDR3 sequence reads: CASSYASGGIQETQYF. In DNA, the CDR3 is TGTGCCAGCAGCTATGCTAGCGGGGGGATTCAAGAGACCCAGTACTTC.

CDR3 sequence (DNA): TGTGCCAGCAGCGTGGGACTAGCGGGGGGGGATCGAGAGACCCAGTACTTC. It specifies CASSVGLAGGDRETQYF. The genes are TRBV11-2 and TRBJ2-5; 16 bases match TRBD2. The CDR3 runs 17 residues. J was trimmed by 4 bases and V by 5 bases; bases with no gene match: 7. The V gene's germline CDR1 is SGHAT and CDR2 FQNNGV.

The CDR3 protein is CASRDTSGPSDTQYF. The CDR3 DNA reads TGTGCCAGCAGAGACACTAGCGGTCCTTCAGATACGCAGTATTTT. This sequence joins TRBV5-4 and TRBJ2-3; TRBD2 aligns across 8 bases. V shed 5 bases and J 4 bases; nucleotides not matched to a gene: 9. Germline CDR1 is SGHNT and CDR2 is YYREEE (reference sequence). The CDR3 has 15 residues.

The chain is built from TRBV12-3 or TRBV12-4 and TRBJ2-7, with D possibly being TRBD1 (5 bases). The V end lost 6 bases, the J end lost 4 bases, and 13 bases lay between the germline ends. The CDR3 covers 13 residues. CDR3 amino acids: CASSPQRGYEQYF. In nucleotides, the CDR3 is TGTGCCAGCAGCCCCCAAAGGGGATACGAGCAGTACTTC.

The V and J genes are TRBV11-3 and TRBJ2-7; D unclear. The germline V gene has CDR1 SGHNT and CDR2 YENEEA. Trimming shortened V by 9 bases and J by 0 bases, and 12 bases separated the two germline ends. CDR3 length: 13 amino acids. CDR3 region: CASSTADSYEQYF. CDR3 DNA: TGTGCCAGTTCTACCGCAGACTCCTACGAGCAGTACTTC.

The chain couples TRBV2 to TRBJ1-6; D possibly corresponds to TRBD1 (5 bases). The CDR3 sequence is 16 residues long. CDR1 is SNHLY and CDR2 is FYNNEI in the germline V gene. Trimming removed 0 bases from V and 6 bases from J, with 12 bases in between. The CDR3: CASSEATGRGNSPLHF. Written as DNA, the CDR3 is TGTGCCAGCAGTGAAGCTACGGGGAGGGGTAATTCACCCCTCCACTTT.

The rearrangement uses TRBV7-2 and TRBJ1-1; D unclear. In germline, CDR1 is SGHTA, CDR2 FQGNSA. The CDR3 totals 16 residues. The V and J ends lost 2 bases and 0 bases respectively, with 13 bases between them. CDR3 sequence: CASSLILKGVNTEAFF. The CDR3 DNA is TGTGCCAGCAGCTTAATTCTAAAGGGAGTGAACACTGAAGCTTTCTTT.

This clone was seen a handful of times. The gene calls are TRBV4-1 and TRBJ2-1; 13 bases are shared with TRBD2. This CDR3 region has 22 residues. Trimming at V came to 3 bases and at J to 5 bases, leaving 22 bases not matched to a gene. The germline CDR1 and CDR2 sequences are MGHRA and YSYEKL. This CDR3 reads CASSQAPAGTDYGLAGDNEQFF. The CDR3 DNA follows: TGCGCCAGCAGCCAGGCCCCAGCCGGGACAGACTACGGACTAGCGGGAGACAATGAGCAGTTCTTC.

This clone was counted a single time. The V call is TRBV6-6, the J call TRBJ2-2; possibly TRBD1 or TRBD2 for D (5 bases each). The germline V gene encodes CDR1 MNHNY and CDR2 SVGAGI (reference sequence). This CDR3 is built from 14 residues. V gave up 5 bases and J gave up 7 bases, with 14 bases separating them. CDR3 in amino acids: CASSLGTVNGELFF. CDR3 sequence (DNA): TGTGCCAGCAGTCTAGGGACGGTAAACGGGGAGCTGTTTTTT.

J is TRBJ1-6 and V is TRBV5-1, with D hard to call. The V gene's germline CDR1 is SGHRS and CDR2 YFSETQ. The CDR3 sequence is 14 residues long. V was trimmed by 0 bases and J by 6 bases, leaving 7 bases between them. CDR3 sequence (DNA): TGCGCCAGCAGCTTGGGGGAGCTTAATTCACCCCTCCACTTT. Translated, it gives CASSLGELNSPLHF.